This passage covers 20 T cell receptor beta chains from one sample sequenced in a study of radiotherapy plus CTLA-4 blockade in lung cancer. Profiling relied on immunoSEQ multiplex PCR, and the TCRdb table lists in-frame clones only, not all of them. The table shows roughly 85,000 clones, with about 88% occurring only once. Here the sequenced sample was peripheral blood, taken from a patient treated with radiotherapy plus ipilimumab. These receptors all come from a human donor with non-small cell lung cancer that progressed on radiotherapy plus ipilimumab.

In this sample, this clone turned up once. The rearrangement links TRBV4-2 to TRBJ1-1; possible D gene TRBD1, 6 bases. The CDR3 contains 15 residues. Trimming shortened V by 0 bases and J by 6 bases, and 14 bases separated the two germline ends. Germline V CDR1 and CDR2: LGHNA, YNFKEQ. CDR3 in amino acids: CASSQDSRRQAEAFF. CDR3 in DNA: TGTGCCAGCAGCCAAGATTCCCGGCGACAGGCTGAAGCTTTCTTT.

The chain couples TRBV7-2 to TRBJ2-7; 8 nucleotides line up with TRBD2. V dropped 5 bases and J dropped 2; count of bases not matched to a gene: 11. CDR1 is SGHTA and CDR2 is FQGNSA in the germline V gene. CDR3 size: 16 residues. CDR3 amino acids: CASSLDPGGGTYEQYF. CDR3 coding DNA: TGTGCCAGCAGCCTGGACCCCGGGGGGGGGACCTACGAGCAGTACTTC.

The gene calls are TRBV7-2 and TRBJ2-3, with 8 bases identical to TRBD2. Germline lookup yields CDR1 SGHTA and CDR2 FQGNSA. CDR3 length: 14 amino acids. With V trimmed by 5 bases and J by 2 bases, 3 bases remained unmatched. CDR3 in amino acids: CASSRGGSTDTQYF. The CDR3 nucleotides read TGTGCCAGCAGCCGGGGGGGCTCCACAGATACGCAGTATTTT.

J is TRBJ2-3 and V is TRBV25-1; D may match TRBD1 or TRBD2 (6 bases each). The CDR3 consists of 12 residues. Trimming stripped 10 bases from V and 3 bases from J, with 11 bases between. Germline V gene lookup returns CDR1 MGHDK and CDR2 SYGVNS. CDR3 sequence: CATRGLTDTQYF. CDR3 coding DNA: TGTGCCACCCGGGGGCTTACAGATACGCAGTATTTT.

The chain employs TRBV30 and TRBJ1-2; TRBD1 agrees at 11 bases. CDR1 is GTSNPN and CDR2 is SVGIG in the germline V gene (reference sequence). V dropped 0 bases and J dropped 7; count of bases not matched to a gene: 4. The CDR3 is 14 amino acids. The CDR3 spells CAWSVRGTGGGYTF. The CDR3 DNA is TGTGCCTGGAGTGTACGCGGGACAGGGGGTGGCTACACCTTC. Combining the CDR3 with reference TRBV30 and TRBJ1-2 gives the whole variable domain SQTIHQWPATLVQPVGSPLSLECTVEGTSNPNLYWYRQAAGRGLQLLFYSVGIGQISSEVPQNLSASRPQDRQFILSSKKLLLSDSGFYLCAWSVRGTGGGYTFGSGTRLTVV.

The chain is built from TRBV5-1 and TRBJ2-7; the D call may be TRBD1 or TRBD2 (5 bases each). Germline V gene data show CDR1 as SGHRS and CDR2 as YFSETQ. With 5 bases removed from V and 2 bases from J, the gap between germline ends came to 11 bases. The CDR3 extends over 13 amino acids. CDR3 amino acids: CASSWGTTYEQYF. In DNA form, the CDR3 reads TGCGCCAGCAGTTGGGGGACGACCTACGAGCAGTACTTC.

The chain has TRBV27 and TRBJ1-2; the D is unclear. Trimming pared 1 base from V and 1 base from J, leaving 16 bases between. The CDR3 contains 17 residues. Germline V gives CDR1 MNHEY, CDR2 SMNVEV (reference sequence). CDR3 sequence reads: CASSLYSRGESNYGYTF. The CDR3, as DNA: TGTGCCAGCAGTTTATACTCCCGTGGGGAGAGTAACTATGGCTACACCTTC.

This clone has just one count. The gene calls are TRBV2 and TRBJ1-4; 7 positions agree with TRBD1. The CDR3 contains 14 residues. Germline loops: CDR1 SNHLY, CDR2 FYNNEI. V lost 4 bases, J lost 5 bases, and 4 bases stayed unmatched. The CDR3 DNA sequence: TGTGCCAGCAGTGCAGGGGGTTTAAATGAAAAACTGTTTTTT. It translates to CASSAGGLNEKLFF.

The chain has TRBV2 and TRBJ1-4; 8 bases fit TRBD1. The trim removed 5 bases at V and 6 bases at J, leaving 5 bases unmatched. CDR3 length: 14 residues. Germline assignment: CDR1 SNHLY and CDR2 FYNNEI. The CDR3 DNA is TGTGCCAGCAGTACCAAGACAGGGGATGAAAAACTGTTTTTT. It is translated as CASSTKTGDEKLFF.

The rearrangement joins TRBV6-1 to TRBJ1-5; D is perhaps TRBD1 (5 bases). Germline CDR1 reads MNHNS; CDR2 reads SASEGT. The CDR3 is made up of 14 amino acids. With 1 base removed from V and 4 bases from J, the gap between germline ends came to 8 bases. The CDR3 nucleotides are TGTGCCAGCAGTGAAGTTGGGGGGAATCAGCCCCAGCATTTT. Its protein product is CASSEVGGNQPQHF.

The V gene is TRBV11-1, the J gene TRBJ2-7; D not resolved. V dropped 5 bases and J dropped 3 bases, with 17 bases sitting between them. CDR1 is SGHAT, CDR2 FQDESV, per germline (reference sequence). The CDR3 sequence is 15 residues long. CDR3 in DNA: TGTGCCAGCAGCCCCACCTATGGTAGTTTCTACGAGCAGTACTTC. Amino acid sequence: CASSPTYGSFYEQYF.

This clone was seen more than once but under ten times. The V call is TRBV11-3, the J call TRBJ2-3; 10 bases agree with TRBD2. CDR1 and CDR2 from the germline V gene are SGHNT and YENEEA. The J segment lost 5 bases and the V segment lost 3 bases, leaving 5 bases of the junction unmatched. The CDR3 consists of 15 residues. The CDR3 region has the DNA TGTGCCAGCAGCTTGGACCAGCGGGGGGGAGATACGCAGTATTTT. This sequence encodes CASSLDQRGGDTQYF.

The rearrangement joins TRBV27 to TRBJ1-3; D remains unclear. The CDR3 is 14 amino acids. Germline CDR1 is MNHEY and CDR2 is SMNVEV (reference sequence). V lost 6 bases to trimming and J lost 0 bases, with 9 bases between them. The CDR3 loop is CASSPRGSGNTIYF. In DNA form, the CDR3 reads TGTGCCAGCAGCCCCCGGGGCTCTGGAAACACCATATATTTT.

This clone was seen a single time. V is TRBV6-1 and J is TRBJ2-1; D unclear. This CDR3 spans 14 amino acids. V was cut by 8 bases and J by 4 bases, with 15 bases left in between. Germline V gene sequence: CDR1 MNHNS, CDR2 SASEGT. CDR3 DNA sequence: TGTGCCAGCTCGGAACAGCAACTTTACAATGAGCAGTTCTTC. It is translated as CASSEQQLYNEQFF.

The chain recombines TRBV6-6 with TRBJ1-2; no definite D call. From germline, CDR1 is MNHNY and CDR2 SVGAGI (reference sequence). CDR3 length equals 13 residues. Trimming shortened V by 2 bases and J by 0 bases, and 4 bases separated the two germline ends. The CDR3 coding sequence is TGTGCCAGCAGTTACGGGCCTAACTATGGCTACACCTTC. It codes for CASSYGPNYGYTF.

This rearrangement joins TRBV4-2 to TRBJ1-2, with D possibly matching TRBD1 (6 bases). The CDR3 contains 14 residues. V was clipped by 0 bases and J by 4 bases, with 9 bases between them. Germline lookup yields CDR1 LGHNA and CDR2 YNFKEQ. DNA for the CDR3: TGTGCCAGCAGCCAAGATCGGACAGCCTATGGCTACACCTTC. This gives the protein CASSQDRTAYGYTF.

The chain couples TRBV5-4 to TRBJ1-1, with 8 nucleotides matching TRBD1. The J segment lost 5 bases and the V segment lost 1 base, leaving 4 bases of the junction unmatched. The CDR3 contains 14 residues. Looked up from germline, CDR1 is SGHNT and CDR2 is YYREEE (reference sequence). CDR3 nucleotide sequence: TGTGCCAGCAGCTTGATGACAGGGGATACTGAAGCTTTCTTT. It is translated as CASSLMTGDTEAFF.

The V gene is TRBV28, the J gene TRBJ1-6; weak D call: TRBD1 (5 bases). The CDR3 contains 15 residues. V was shortened by 5 bases and J by 6 bases, with 14 bases between the two germline ends. CDR1 MDHEN and CDR2 SYDVKM come from the germline V gene. The CDR3 loop reads CASSPRWDGNSPLHF. Here the CDR3 DNA reads TGTGCCAGCAGTCCACGGTGGGACGGTAATTCACCCCTCCACTTT. Together with reference TRBV28 and TRBJ1-6, the CDR3 gives the full variable domain: DVKVTQSSRYLVKRTGEKVFLECVQDMDHENMFWYRQDPGLGLRLIYFSYDVKMKEKGDIPEGYSVSREKKERFSLILESASTNQTSMYLCASSPRWDGNSPLHFGNGTRLTVT.

The chain joins TRBV5-1 to TRBJ2-4; D call uncertain. Trimming removed 0 bases at V and 9 bases at J, with 13 bases between. This CDR3 spans 14 amino acids. Germline-derived CDR1 and CDR2 are SGHRS and YFSETQ. The CDR3 loop is CASSLGSEVAIQYF. CDR3 DNA: TGCGCCAGCAGCTTGGGTAGTGAGGTGGCCATTCAGTACTTC.

The chain uses TRBV6-5 and TRBJ1-2, with 7 positions matching TRBD1. Looked up from germline, CDR1 is MNHEY and CDR2 is SVGAGI. The length of the CDR3 is 15 residues. J was trimmed by 2 bases and V by 3 bases; bases with no gene match: 6. CDR3 bases: TGTGCCAGCAGTTATTCCTGGACAGGAAACTATGGCTACACCTTC. Encoded protein: CASSYSWTGNYGYTF.